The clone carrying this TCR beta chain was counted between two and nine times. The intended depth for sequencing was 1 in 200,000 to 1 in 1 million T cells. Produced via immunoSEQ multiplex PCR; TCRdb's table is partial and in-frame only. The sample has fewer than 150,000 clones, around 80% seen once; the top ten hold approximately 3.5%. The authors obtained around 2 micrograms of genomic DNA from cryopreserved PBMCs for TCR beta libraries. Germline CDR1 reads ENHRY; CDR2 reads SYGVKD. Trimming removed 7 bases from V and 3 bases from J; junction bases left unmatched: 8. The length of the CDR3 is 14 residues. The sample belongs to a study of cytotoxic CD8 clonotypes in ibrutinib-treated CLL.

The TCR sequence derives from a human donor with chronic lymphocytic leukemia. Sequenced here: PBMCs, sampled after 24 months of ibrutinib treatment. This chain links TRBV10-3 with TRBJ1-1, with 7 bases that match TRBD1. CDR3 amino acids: CAITRGQDYTEAFF. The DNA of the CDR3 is TGTGCCATCACTCGAGGACAGGATTACACTGAAGCTTTCTTT.